The subject of this entry is one TCR beta chain. This sample stems from a study of technical replicates of blood from a handful of donors. Here immunoSEQ multiplex PCR was the method, and the copy in TCRdb shows in-frame clones only, minus some. The sample lists fewer than 90,000 clones, 70% to 90% occurring once. Germline V gene data show CDR1 as KGHSH and CDR2 as LQKENI. The CDR3 totals 15 residues. The trim removed 4 bases at V and 1 base at J, leaving 3 bases unmatched. The genes are TRBV18 and TRBJ2-1; 8 nucleotides match TRBD2. Sample: T cells isolated from PBMCs. This clonotype was sampled from a human donor in good health. The CDR3, as DNA: TGTGCCAGCTCACAACGGGAGGGATCCTACAATGAGCAGTTCTTC. Its translation: CASSQREGSYNEQFF.